These 7 T cell receptor beta chains came from one sample sequenced in a study of T cell responses to AZD1222 COVID-19 vaccine. TCRdb's copy holds only in-frame clones and misses some; the assay was immunoSEQ multiplex PCR. Of 120,000 to 150,000 clones in the sample, about 92% are singletons; the top ten hold 4.5% to 5.5%. Sequencing was performed on peripheral blood, taken on day 0 of AZD1222 vaccination. The source of these receptors is an adult in good health.

As to this clone: Other DNA sequences in the sample encode the same CDR3. The genes are TRBV12-3 or TRBV12-4 and TRBJ1-1; a possible D gene is TRBD1 (6 bases). With 6 bases removed from V and 5 bases from J, the gap between germline ends came to 10 bases. This CDR3 spans 12 amino acids. CDR3 protein: CASSPQGTEAFF. The CDR3, as DNA: TGTGCCAGCAGCCCCCAGGGGACTGAAGCTTTCTTT.

The chain links TRBV7-9 to TRBJ1-6; D unresolved. V dropped 4 bases and J dropped 7 bases, with 8 bases sitting between them. The CDR3 totals 13 residues. The germline V gene has CDR1 SEHNR and CDR2 FQNEAQ (reference sequence). The CDR3 loop is CASSWNRNSPLHF. In DNA, the CDR3 is TGTGCCAGCAGCTGGAACAGAAATTCACCCCTCCACTTT.

The chain carries TRBV15 and TRBJ1-2, with TRBD1 matching 12 bases. Per the germline V gene, CDR1 is LNHNV and CDR2 is YYDKDF (reference sequence). There are 17 residues in the CDR3. Germline trimming cut 3 bases from V and 8 bases from J; bases unmatched to any gene: 13. In nucleotides, the CDR3 is TGTGCCACCAGCAGGGGACAGGGGGCGCGAGCCGCGCGGGGCTACACCTTC. It yields the protein CATSRGQGARAARGYTF.

This chain uses TRBV7-8 with TRBJ2-7; D possibly corresponds to TRBD2 (5 bases). V lost 5 bases to trimming and J lost 0 bases, with 14 bases between them. CDR3 length equals 15 residues. CDR1 and CDR2 from the germline V gene are SGHVS and FQNEAQ. In DNA, the CDR3 is TGTGCCAGCAGCCTTAGAGAGGGATTCTCCTACGAGCAGTACTTC. The encoded protein is CASSLREGFSYEQYF. The whole variable domain, filled in from reference TRBV7-8 and TRBJ2-7, reads GAGVSQSPRYKVAKRGQDVALRCDPISGHVSLFWYQQALGQGPEFLTYFQNEAQLDKSGLPSDRFFAERPEGSVSTLKIQRTQQEDSAVYLCASSLREGFSYEQYFGPGTRLTVT.

This sequence joins TRBV6-5 and TRBJ2-1; D call uncertain. This CDR3 has 11 amino acids. Looked up from germline, CDR1 is MNHEY and CDR2 is SVGAGI. Trimming took off 2 bases at V and 14 bases at J, with 10 bases between the two ends. The CDR3 spells CASSYGPVEFF. For the CDR3, the DNA is TGTGCCAGCAGTTACGGCCCCGTCGAGTTCTTC.

V usage is TRBV12-3 or TRBV12-4 and J usage is TRBJ2-1; 7 nucleotides align to TRBD1. V lost 3 bases, J lost 10 bases, and 6 bases stayed unmatched. The CDR3 length is 13 residues. CDR3 protein: CASSFGIGGEQFF. CDR3 bases: TGTGCCAGCAGTTTCGGCATAGGGGGCGAGCAGTTCTTC.

The rearrangement links TRBV2 to TRBJ2-2; D may be TRBD2 (6 bases). The V end was cut by 6 bases, the J end by 2 bases, with 13 bases between. The CDR3 consists of 15 residues. Germline CDR1 reads SNHLY; CDR2 reads FYNNEI. DNA of the CDR3: TGTGCCAGCAGCCCCACGGGACTTAACACCGGGGAGCTGTTTTTT. The encoded protein is CASSPTGLNTGELFF. The full variable domain, with the rest looked up from reference TRBV2 and TRBJ2-2, is EPEVTQTPSHQVTQMGQEVILRCVPISNHLYFYWYRQILGQKVEFLVSFYNNEISEKSEIFDDQFSVERPDGSNFTLKIRSTKLEDSAMYFCASSPTGLNTGELFFGEGSRLTVL.